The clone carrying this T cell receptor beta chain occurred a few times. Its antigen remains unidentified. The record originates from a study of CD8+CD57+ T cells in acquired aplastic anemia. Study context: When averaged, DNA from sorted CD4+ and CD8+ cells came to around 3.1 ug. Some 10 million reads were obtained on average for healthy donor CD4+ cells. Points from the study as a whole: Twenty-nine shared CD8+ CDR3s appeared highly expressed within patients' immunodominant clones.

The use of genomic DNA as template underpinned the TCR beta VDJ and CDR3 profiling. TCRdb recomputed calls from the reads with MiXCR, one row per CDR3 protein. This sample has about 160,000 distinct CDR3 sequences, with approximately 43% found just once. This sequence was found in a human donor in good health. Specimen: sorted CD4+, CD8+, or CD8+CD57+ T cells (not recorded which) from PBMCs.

This CDR3 is CASSLREGIAGELFF. The CDR3 DNA sequence: TGTGCCAGCAGTTTGCGGGAGGGCATCGCCGGGGAGCTGTTTTTT. The V gene is TRBV27, the J gene TRBJ2-2; TRBD2 aligns across 9 bases. CDR1 and CDR2 (germline): MNHEY, SMNVEV (reference sequence). The CDR3 runs 15 residues. The V and J ends lost 3 bases and 6 bases, in that order; junction bases with no gene match: 5.